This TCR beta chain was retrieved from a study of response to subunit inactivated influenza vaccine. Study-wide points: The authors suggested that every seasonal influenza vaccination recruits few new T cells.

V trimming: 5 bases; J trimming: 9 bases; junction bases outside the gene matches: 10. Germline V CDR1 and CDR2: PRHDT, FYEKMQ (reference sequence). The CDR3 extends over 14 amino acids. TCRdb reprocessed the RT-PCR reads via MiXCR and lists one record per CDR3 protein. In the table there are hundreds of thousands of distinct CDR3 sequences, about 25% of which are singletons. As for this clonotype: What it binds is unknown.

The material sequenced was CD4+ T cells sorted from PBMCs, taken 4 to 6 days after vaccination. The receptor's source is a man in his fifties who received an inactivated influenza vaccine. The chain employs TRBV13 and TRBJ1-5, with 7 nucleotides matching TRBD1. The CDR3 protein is CASSPGTAGLPQHF. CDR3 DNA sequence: TGTGCCAGCAGCCCTGGGACAGCCGGGTTGCCCCAGCATTTT.